These 20 T cell receptor beta chains came from one sample sequenced in a study of CD8 T cells in Susac syndrome. Reverse transcription of roughly 0.5 to 1 ug RNA used random hexamers. TCRdb itself ran the immunoSEQ multiplex PCR reads through MiXCR, one entry per CDR3 protein. The sample holds about 300,000 distinct CDR3 sequences, over 75% seen once. Sequencing was performed on CD8+ T cells from PBMCs. The source of these receptors is a human donor with multiple sclerosis.

This chain joins TRBV27 and TRBJ2-3; 9 nucleotides line up with TRBD2. CDR3 size: 15 residues. The V gene end was trimmed by 4 bases and the J gene end by 4 bases; junction bases not matched to a gene: 6. Germline CDR1 is MNHEY and CDR2 is SMNVEV (reference sequence). The CDR3 region is CASSSGTSRADTQYF. CDR3 in DNA: TGTGCCAGCAGTTCCGGGACTAGCCGGGCAGATACGCAGTATTTT.

The chain has TRBV27 and TRBJ2-5; 8 bases map to TRBD2. Unmatched junction bases numbered 6, after V lost 1 base and J lost 5 bases. The CDR3 runs to 15 residues. Germline V gene sequence: CDR1 MNHEY, CDR2 SMNVEV (reference sequence). The CDR3 coding sequence is TGTGCCAGCAGTTTATTCGGGGGGGCTTGGGAGACCCAGTACTTC. Amino acids: CASSLFGGAWETQYF.

This sequence joins TRBV20-1 and TRBJ2-3; D not certain. The CDR3 loop spans 16 amino acids. Looked up from germline, CDR1 is DFQATT and CDR2 is SNEGSKA (reference sequence). The V end lost 1 base, the J end lost 2 bases, and 16 bases lay between the germline ends. This chain's CDR3 is CSARAPIPALTDTQYF. DNA for the CDR3: TGCAGTGCTAGAGCCCCGATCCCAGCCCTCACAGATACGCAGTATTTT.

The chain uses TRBV6-2 or TRBV6-3 and TRBJ2-7; 7 bases are shared with TRBD2. J was trimmed by 5 bases and V by 4 bases; bases with no gene match: 8. Germline assignment: CDR1 MNHEY and CDR2 SVGEGT. The CDR3 spans 14 residues. CDR3 bases: TGTGCCAGCAGTTTGGGCGGGGGTATAAACGAGCAGTACTTC. Its translation is CASSLGGGINEQYF.

The rearrangement uses TRBV4-2 and TRBJ2-7, with D uncertain. The ends were cut back, 0 bases at V and 0 bases at J, with 12 bases in the middle. The germline gives CDR1 LGHNA, CDR2 YNFKEQ. The CDR3 is made up of 16 amino acids. DNA for the CDR3: TGTGCCAGCAGCCAAGAGGAGTCTGCAAGCTCCTACGAGCAGTACTTC. Translating gives CASSQEESASSYEQYF.

This clonotype was detected only once. J is TRBJ2-1 and V is TRBV2; TRBD1 agrees at 10 bases. V lost 8 bases and J lost 8; bases outside the gene matches: 6. The CDR3 totals 13 residues. In germline, CDR1 is SNHLY, CDR2 FYNNEI. The CDR3 sequence: CASRDRGGDEQFF. CDR3 in DNA: TGTGCCAGCCGGGACAGGGGAGGCGATGAGCAGTTCTTC.

The V call is TRBV30, the J call TRBJ1-1, with TRBD1 as a possible D gene (5 bases). The V end lost 1 base, the J end lost 1 base, and 13 bases lay between the germline ends. CDR3 size: 15 residues. Germline CDR1 reads GTSNPN; CDR2 reads SVGIG (reference sequence). The CDR3 DNA is TGTGCCTGGAGTGAGGGGACCGGATGGAACACTGAAGCTTTCTTT. This codes for CAWSEGTGWNTEAFF. The full variable domain, its missing parts supplied by reference TRBV30 and TRBJ1-1, is SQTIHQWPATLVQPVGSPLSLECTVEGTSNPNLYWYRQAAGRGLQLLFYSVGIGQISSEVPQNLSASRPQDRQFILSSKKLLLSDSGFYLCAWSEGTGWNTEAFFGQGTRLTVV.

The chain carries TRBV30 and TRBJ2-3; either TRBD1 or TRBD2 may fit D (5 bases each). This CDR3 comprises 14 residues. Trimming took 0 bases from V and 5 from J, leaving 12 bases between them. From germline, CDR1 is GTSNPN and CDR2 SVGIG (reference sequence). This chain's CDR3 is CAWSVSGAGDTQYF. CDR3 in DNA: TGTGCCTGGAGTGTTTCCGGGGCGGGAGATACGCAGTATTTT.

This chain links TRBV12-3 or TRBV12-4 with TRBJ2-7; TRBD2 agrees at 10 bases. Losses at the gene ends were 3 bases for V and 4 bases for J; bases not matched to a gene: 9. This CDR3 has 16 residues. CDR3 sequence: CASSLSSGGSPYEQYF. The CDR3 coding sequence is TGTGCCAGCAGTTTGTCTAGCGGGGGTTCCCCTTACGAGCAGTACTTC.

The chain uses TRBV7-9 and TRBJ2-7; no reliable D call. This CDR3 is built from 13 residues. V lost 2 bases, J lost 5 bases, and 10 bases lay in between. Germline V gene lookup returns CDR1 SEHNR and CDR2 FQNEAQ (reference sequence). CDR3 residues: CASSLTHNNEQYF. The CDR3 region has the DNA TGTGCCAGCAGCTTAACACACAATAACGAGCAGTACTTC.

V usage is TRBV12-3 or TRBV12-4 and J usage is TRBJ1-5; D possibly corresponds to TRBD1 (6 bases). The CDR3 length is 15 residues. V lost 6 bases, J lost 2 bases, and 14 bases lay in between. The CDR3 DNA reads TGTGCCAGCAGACAGGGCCCAACGGGCAATCAGCCCCAGCATTTT. It encodes CASRQGPTGNQPQHF.

This clonotype came up once. The chain is built from TRBV24-1 and TRBJ2-3; a possible D gene is TRBD1 (6 bases). V was clipped by 1 base and J by 5 bases, with 9 bases between them. Germline CDR1 KGHDR, CDR2 SFDVKD. The length of the CDR3 is 14 residues. The DNA of the CDR3 is TGTGCCACCAGTGATTTTTCAGGGGAAGATACGCAGTATTTT. This gives the protein CATSDFSGEDTQYF.

The chain joins TRBV2 to TRBJ2-7; TRBD1 aligns across 7 bases. This CDR3 spans 15 amino acids. From germline, CDR1 is SNHLY and CDR2 FYNNEI. The trim removed 7 bases at V and 3 bases at J, leaving 12 bases unmatched. For the CDR3, the DNA is TGTGCCAGCAAGAACGACAGGGTCTCGGTCTACGAGCAGTACTTC. It translates to CASKNDRVSVYEQYF.

The chain is built from TRBV4-1 and TRBJ2-1; D is undetermined. Trimming stripped 2 bases from V and 0 bases from J, with 14 bases between. CDR1 is MGHRA, CDR2 YSYEKL, per germline. The CDR3 has 17 residues. CDR3 nucleotides: TGCGCCAGCAGCCAACTCCCTAGTTCGAGCTCCTACAATGAGCAGTTCTTC. This translates into CASSQLPSSSSYNEQFF.

This chain connects TRBV19 to TRBJ2-3; D call uncertain. There are 13 residues in the CDR3. With 5 bases removed from V and 5 bases from J, the gap between germline ends came to 11 bases. From germline, CDR1 is LNHDA and CDR2 SQIVND (reference sequence). The CDR3 here is CASSAIPEDTQYF. In DNA, the CDR3 is TGTGCCAGTAGTGCAATACCGGAAGATACGCAGTATTTT.

This rearrangement joins TRBV2 to TRBJ1-3; perhaps TRBD1 as D (5 bases). In germline, CDR1 is SNHLY, CDR2 FYNNEI. The CDR3 consists of 16 residues. V lost 3 bases, J lost 0 bases, and 12 bases lay in between. CDR3 sequence: CASSDRGASSGNTIYF. CDR3 DNA sequence: TGTGCCAGCAGTGACCGGGGCGCAAGCTCTGGAAACACCATATATTTT.

This clonotype came up once. The genes are TRBV5-1 and TRBJ2-3, with D hard to call. V lost 0 bases and J 2 bases, leaving 7 bases between the germline ends. Germline loops: CDR1 SGHRS, CDR2 YFSETQ. This CDR3 has 14 amino acids. The CDR3 loop is CASSLAAATDTQYF. CDR3 DNA sequence: TGCGCCAGCAGCTTGGCTGCGGCCACAGATACGCAGTATTTT. The complete variable domain, with remaining parts taken from reference TRBV5-1 and TRBJ2-3, reads KAGVTQTPRYLIKTRGQQVTLSCSPISGHRSVSWYQQTPGQGLQFLFEYFSETQRNKGNFPGRFSGRQFSNSRSEMNVSTLELGDSALYLCASSLAAATDTQYFGPGTRLTVL.

This chain joins TRBV25-1 and TRBJ1-4; 8 bases fit TRBD1. Germline V gives CDR1 MGHDK, CDR2 SYGVNS. V gave up 3 bases and J gave up 2 bases; unmatched junction bases: 2. The CDR3 is made up of 15 amino acids. CDR3 residues: CASSETGATNEKLFF. The DNA for the CDR3 is TGTGCCAGCAGTGAGACAGGGGCCACTAATGAAAAACTGTTTTTT.

This CDR3 is CSARIVSVTEAFF. In nucleotides, the CDR3 is TGCAGTGCTAGGATCGTCAGTGTGACTGAAGCTTTCTTT. The J gene is TRBJ1-1, the V gene TRBV20-1; no clear D. Germline V gene sequence: CDR1 DFQATT, CDR2 SNEGSKA (reference sequence). Trimming cost V 3 bases and J 5 bases, with 13 bases left between them. CDR3 length: 13 amino acids.

The J gene is TRBJ2-1, the V gene TRBV7-9; 8 positions match TRBD2. Germline values: CDR1 SEHNR, CDR2 FQNEAQ (reference sequence). This CDR3 is built from 14 residues. Trimming took 5 bases from V and 6 from J; bases not matched to a gene: 6. DNA of the CDR3: TGTGCCAGCAGCCCGCGACTAGCGCCCAATGAGCAGTTCTTC. Translated, it gives CASSPRLAPNEQFF. Using reference TRBV7-9 and TRBJ2-1 for the parts outside the CDR3, the full variable domain is DTGVSQNPRHKITKRGQNVTFRCDPISEHNRLYWYRQTLGQGPEFLTYFQNEAQLEKSRLLSDRFSAERPKGSFSTLEIQRTEQGDSAMYLCASSPRLAPNEQFFGPGTRLTVL.